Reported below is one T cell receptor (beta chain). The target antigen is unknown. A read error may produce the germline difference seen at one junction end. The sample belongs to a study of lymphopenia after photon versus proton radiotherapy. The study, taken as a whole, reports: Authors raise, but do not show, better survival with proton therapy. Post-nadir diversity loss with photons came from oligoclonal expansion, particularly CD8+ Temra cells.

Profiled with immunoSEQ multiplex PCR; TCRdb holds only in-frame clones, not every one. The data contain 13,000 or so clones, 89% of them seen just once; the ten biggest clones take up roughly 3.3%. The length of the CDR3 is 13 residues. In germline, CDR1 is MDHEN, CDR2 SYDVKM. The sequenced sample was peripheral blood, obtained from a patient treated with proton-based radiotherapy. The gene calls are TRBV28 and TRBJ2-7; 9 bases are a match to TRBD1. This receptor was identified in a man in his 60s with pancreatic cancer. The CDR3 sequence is CASSGGQGERQPF. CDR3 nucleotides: TGTGCCAGCAGTGGGGGACAGGGTGAGCGTCAACCTTTC.